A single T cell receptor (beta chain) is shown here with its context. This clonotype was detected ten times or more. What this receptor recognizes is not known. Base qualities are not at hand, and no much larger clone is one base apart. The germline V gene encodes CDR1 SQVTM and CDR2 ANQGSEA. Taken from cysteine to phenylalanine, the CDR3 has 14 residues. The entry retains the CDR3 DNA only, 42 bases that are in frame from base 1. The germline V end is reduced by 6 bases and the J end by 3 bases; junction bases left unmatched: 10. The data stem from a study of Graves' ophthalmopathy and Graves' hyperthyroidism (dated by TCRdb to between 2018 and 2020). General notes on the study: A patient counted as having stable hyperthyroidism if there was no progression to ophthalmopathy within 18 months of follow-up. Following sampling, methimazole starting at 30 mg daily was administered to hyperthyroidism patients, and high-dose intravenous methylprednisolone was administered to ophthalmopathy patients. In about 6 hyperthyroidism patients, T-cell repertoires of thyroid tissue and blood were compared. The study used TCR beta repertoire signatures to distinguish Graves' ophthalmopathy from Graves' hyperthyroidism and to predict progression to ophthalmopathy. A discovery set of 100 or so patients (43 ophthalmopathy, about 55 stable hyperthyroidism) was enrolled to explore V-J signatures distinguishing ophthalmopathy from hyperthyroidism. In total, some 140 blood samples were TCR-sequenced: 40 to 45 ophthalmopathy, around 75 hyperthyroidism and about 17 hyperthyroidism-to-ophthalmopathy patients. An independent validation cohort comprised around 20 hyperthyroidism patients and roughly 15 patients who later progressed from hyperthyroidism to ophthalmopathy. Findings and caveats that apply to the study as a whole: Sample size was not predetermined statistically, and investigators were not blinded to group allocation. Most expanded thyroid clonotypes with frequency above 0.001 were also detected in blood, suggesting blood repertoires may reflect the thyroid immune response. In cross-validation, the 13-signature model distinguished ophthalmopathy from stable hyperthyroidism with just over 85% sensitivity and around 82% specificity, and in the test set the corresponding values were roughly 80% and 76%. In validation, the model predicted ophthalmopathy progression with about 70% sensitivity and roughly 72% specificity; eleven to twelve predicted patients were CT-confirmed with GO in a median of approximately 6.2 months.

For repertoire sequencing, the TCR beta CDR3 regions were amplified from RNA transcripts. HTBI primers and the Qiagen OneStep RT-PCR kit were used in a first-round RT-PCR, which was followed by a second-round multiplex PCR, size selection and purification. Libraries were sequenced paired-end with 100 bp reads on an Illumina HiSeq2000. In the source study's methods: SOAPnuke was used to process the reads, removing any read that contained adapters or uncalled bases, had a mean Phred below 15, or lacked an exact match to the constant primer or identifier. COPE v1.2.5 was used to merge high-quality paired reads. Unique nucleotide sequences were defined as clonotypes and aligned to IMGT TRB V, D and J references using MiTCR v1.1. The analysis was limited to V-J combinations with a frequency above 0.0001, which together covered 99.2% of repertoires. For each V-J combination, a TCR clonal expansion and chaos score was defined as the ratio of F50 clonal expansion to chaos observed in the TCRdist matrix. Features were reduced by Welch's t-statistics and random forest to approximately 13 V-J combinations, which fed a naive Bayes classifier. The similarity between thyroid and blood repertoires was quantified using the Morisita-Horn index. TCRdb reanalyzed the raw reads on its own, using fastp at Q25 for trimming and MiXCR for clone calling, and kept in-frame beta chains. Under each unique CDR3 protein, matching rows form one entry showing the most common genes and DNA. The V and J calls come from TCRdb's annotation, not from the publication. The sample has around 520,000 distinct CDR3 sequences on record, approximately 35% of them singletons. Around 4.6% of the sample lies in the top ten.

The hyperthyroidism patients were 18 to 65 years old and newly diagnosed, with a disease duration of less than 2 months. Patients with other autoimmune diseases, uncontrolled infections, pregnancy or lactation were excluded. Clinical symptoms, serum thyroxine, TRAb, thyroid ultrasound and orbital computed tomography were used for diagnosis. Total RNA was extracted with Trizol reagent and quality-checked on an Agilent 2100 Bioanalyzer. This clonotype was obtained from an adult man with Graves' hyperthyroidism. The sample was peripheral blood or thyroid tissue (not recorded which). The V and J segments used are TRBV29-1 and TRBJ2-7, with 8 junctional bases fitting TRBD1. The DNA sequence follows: TGCAGCGTGACTAAGGACAGGGCCCTCTACGAGCAGTACTTC. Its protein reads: CSVTKDRALYEQYF.